This T cell receptor (beta chain) stems from a study of shared clonotypes between healthy human individuals. Whole-study context: Donors, aged 18 to 49, were two women and a few men. Study results and caveats: Approximately 5.1% was the fraction of naive CD4 clonotypes found shared across several donors.

V lost 4 bases and J lost 1, with 17 bases in between. The germline CDR1 and CDR2 sequences are SGHRS and YFSETQ. CDR3 length equals 16 residues. As to this clone: The target antigen is unknown.

A split of CD4+ cells into CD45RA+ naive and CD45RA-negative memory subsets was performed. Several immunoSEQ plates held equal portions of the genomic DNA taken from each subset. The repertoire was sequenced with immunoSEQ multiplex PCR; TCRdb's copy has only in-frame clones and lacks some. The sample lists more than 2,000,000 clones; approximately 93% were seen once. Sequenced material: naive CD4+ T cells from PBMCs. Indicated subset: CD45RA+ positively selected. This receptor was obtained from a young man in good health. Some clones in this sample may be carry-over from other donors' samples. The rearrangement joins TRBV5-1 to TRBJ1-1, with D unclear. CDR3 residues: CASSPGRWGRNTEAFF. In nucleotides, the CDR3 is TGCGCCAGCAGCCCTGGGAGGTGGGGAAGGAACACTGAAGCTTTCTTT.